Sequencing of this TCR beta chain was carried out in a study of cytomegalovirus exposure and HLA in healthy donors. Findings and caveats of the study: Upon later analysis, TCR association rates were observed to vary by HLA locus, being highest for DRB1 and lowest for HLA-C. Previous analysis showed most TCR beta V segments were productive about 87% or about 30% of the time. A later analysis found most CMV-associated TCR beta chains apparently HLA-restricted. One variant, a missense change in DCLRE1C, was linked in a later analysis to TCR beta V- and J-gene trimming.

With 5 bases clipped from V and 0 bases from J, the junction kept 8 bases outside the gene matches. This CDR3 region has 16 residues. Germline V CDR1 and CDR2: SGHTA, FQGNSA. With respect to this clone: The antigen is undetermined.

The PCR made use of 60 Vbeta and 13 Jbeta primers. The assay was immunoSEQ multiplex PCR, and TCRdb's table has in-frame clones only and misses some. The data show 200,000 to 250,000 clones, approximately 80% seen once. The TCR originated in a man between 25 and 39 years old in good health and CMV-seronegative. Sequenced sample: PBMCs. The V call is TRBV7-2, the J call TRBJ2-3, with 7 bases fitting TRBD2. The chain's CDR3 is CASSRKRGPSTDTQYF. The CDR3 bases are TGTGCCAGCAGCCGGAAGCGGGGCCCTAGCACAGATACGCAGTATTTT.